This T cell receptor beta chain was sequenced for a study of blood T cell repertoires in COVID-19. Repertoires were generated with immunoSEQ multiplex PCR, while TCRdb's copy carries only in-frame clones and drops some. There are roughly 360,000 clones in the sample; more than 75% occur only once, and 0.95% to 1% lies in the top ten. Germline CDR1 reads SGHKS; CDR2 reads YYEKEE (reference sequence). The ends were cut back, 0 bases at V and 3 bases at J, with 9 bases in the middle. The CDR3 is made up of 15 amino acids. This clone was seen once. The cohort comprised adults aged about 18 to 100 years residing in 20 to 30 US areas.

The sample was PBMCs or T cells enriched from blood (not recorded which). The receptor comes from a woman aged 25 to 39 with acute COVID-19. This chain links TRBV5-5 with TRBJ2-2; D remains unclear. The chain's CDR3 is CASSLVTGDTGELFF. CDR3 nucleotides: TGTGCCAGCAGCTTGGTTACCGGAGACACCGGGGAGCTGTTTTTT.